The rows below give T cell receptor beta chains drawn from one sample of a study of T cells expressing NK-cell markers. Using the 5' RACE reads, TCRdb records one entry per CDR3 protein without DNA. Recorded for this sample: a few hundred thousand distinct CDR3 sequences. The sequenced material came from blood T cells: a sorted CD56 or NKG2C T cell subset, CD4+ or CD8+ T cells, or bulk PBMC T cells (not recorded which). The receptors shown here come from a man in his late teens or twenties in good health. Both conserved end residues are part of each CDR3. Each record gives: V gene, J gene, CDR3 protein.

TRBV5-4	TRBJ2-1	CASSGAGYRSYNEQFF
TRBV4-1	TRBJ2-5	CASSQDARLETQYF
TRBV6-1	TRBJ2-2	CASSARGLAGGPPVELFF
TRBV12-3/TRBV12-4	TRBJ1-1	CASSLLAGATEAFF
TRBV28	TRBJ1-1	CASKVGGPNTEAFF
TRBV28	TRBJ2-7	CASSLADDTYEQYF
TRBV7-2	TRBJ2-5	CASSRRGSEETQYF
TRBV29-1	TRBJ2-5	CSVDIRNKETQYF
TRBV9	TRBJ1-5	CASSQGGIGQPQHF
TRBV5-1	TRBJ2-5	CASSFGSPRGETQYF
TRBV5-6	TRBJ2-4	CASSLASEYRLGFGSKNIQYF
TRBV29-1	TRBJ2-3	CSVEGLAGGSTDTQYF
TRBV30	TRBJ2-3	CAWATGLSLDTQYF
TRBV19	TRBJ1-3	CASSIRTGGNTIYF
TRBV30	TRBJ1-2	CAWNTLVGGGYGYTF
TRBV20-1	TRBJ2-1	CSARLLAGGFGEQFF
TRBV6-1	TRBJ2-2	CASSESRSGELFF